These 17 T cell receptor beta chains originate from one sample sequenced in a study of T cells in Graves' hyperthyroidism and ophthalmopathy. TCR beta CDR3 regions were amplified from RNA. HTBI primers were used for first-round RT-PCR of the TCR CDR3. TCRdb reprocessed the multiplex PCR reads with MiXCR, giving one entry per CDR3 protein. The top ten hold 19% of the sample, which has more than 500,000 distinct CDR3 sequences, roughly 50% seen once. The sample comprised peripheral blood or thyroid tissue (not recorded which). Receptors originate from an adult woman with Graves' disease, either hyperthyroidism or ophthalmopathy (not recorded which).

The table lists this clonotype with many counts. This sequence joins TRBV7-9 and TRBJ2-3; D gene uncertain. This CDR3 has 13 amino acids. V lost 4 bases and J lost 6, with 11 bases in between. Germline V lookup: CDR1 SEHNR, CDR2 FQNEAQ (reference sequence). DNA for the CDR3: TGTGCCAGCAGCTCTTACATTGGGGATACGCAGTATTTT. It is translated as CASSSYIGDTQYF.

The chain joins TRBV24-1 to TRBJ2-1; D ambiguous. V was cut by 3 bases and J by 4 bases, with 9 bases left in between. The germline V gene encodes CDR1 KGHDR and CDR2 SFDVKD. There are 14 residues in the CDR3. CDR3 loop: CATSDRTVYNEQFF. The CDR3 nucleotides are TGTGCCACCAGTGATAGGACGGTGTACAATGAGCAGTTCTTC.

Ten or more counts support this clonotype. The rearrangement joins TRBV2 to TRBJ1-4, with D unresolved. Trimming stripped 5 bases from V and 2 bases from J, with 6 bases between. This CDR3 region has 13 residues. The germline gives CDR1 SNHLY, CDR2 FYNNEI. The chain's CDR3 is CASSRATNEKLFF. CDR3 nucleotides: TGTGCCAGCAGTAGGGCCACTAATGAAAAACTGTTTTTT.

CDR3 protein: CASSPDSRSVTTYTEAFF. The CDR3 DNA follows: TGTGCCAGCAGTCCTGACAGTCGATCGGTCACTACTTACACTGAAGCTTTCTTT. The rearrangement links TRBV7-9 to TRBJ1-1, with a weak D call TRBD1 (5 bases). Germline V gene data show CDR1 as SEHNR and CDR2 as FQNEAQ (reference sequence). The CDR3 consists of 18 residues. Trimming took 6 bases from V and 3 from J, leaving 26 bases between them.

A note on this clonotype: The missing conserved phenylalanine or tryptophan at the end of this CDR3 makes a read error likely. No DNA is shown, since the ends of the CDR3 on it are uncertain; the CDR3 is the one TCRdb lists. V is TRBV6-5 and J is TRBJ1-3; TRBD1, the table's D call, lacks a check against the DNA. The CDR3 contains 9 residues when both ends are counted. Germline V gives CDR1 MNHEY, CDR2 SVGAGI. The CDR3 region is CASSRDRVT.

The V gene is TRBV29-1, the J gene TRBJ2-5, with 7 bases identical to TRBD1. The CDR3 sequence is 11 residues long. Trimming at V came to 6 bases and at J to 4 bases, leaving 2 bases not matched to a gene. The germline V gene encodes CDR1 SQVTM and CDR2 ANQGSEA. CDR3 sequence: CSVRDRETQYF. DNA of the CDR3: TGCAGCGTCCGGGACAGAGAGACCCAGTACTTC.

This clonotype was seen only once. This chain connects TRBV20-1 to TRBJ2-7, with 13 bases that match TRBD2. V gave up 0 bases and J gave up 3 bases; unmatched junction bases: 5. In germline, CDR1 is DFQATT, CDR2 SNEGSKA (reference sequence). This CDR3 is 16 amino acids long. The CDR3 DNA sequence: TGCAGTGCTAGAGAGGGGACTAGCGGGAAGATCTACGAGCAGTACTTC. Protein sequence: CSAREGTSGKIYEQYF.

The chain carries TRBV7-9 and TRBJ1-6; unclear D gene. The V end was cut by 5 bases, the J end by 10 bases, with 12 bases between. The CDR3 contains 13 residues. Germline CDR1 is SEHNR and CDR2 is FQNEAQ (reference sequence). This CDR3 is CASSPPGGSPLHF. The CDR3 bases are TGTGCCAGCAGCCCCCCGGGCGGGTCACCCCTCCACTTT.

This clonotype was picked up many times. The chain couples TRBV20-1 to TRBJ2-7, with D unresolved. V was cut by 3 bases and J by 3 bases, with 9 bases left in between. The CDR3 extends over 12 amino acids. In germline, CDR1 is DFQATT, CDR2 SNEGSKA (reference sequence). The CDR3 reads CSARVSHYEQYF. The CDR3 nucleotides are TGCAGTGCTAGGGTTAGCCACTACGAGCAGTACTTC.

This clonotype appeared a few times. This chain links TRBV10-3 with TRBJ2-5, with D perhaps TRBD1 (5 bases). Trimming took 0 bases from V and 4 from J, leaving 9 bases between them. This CDR3 contains 14 residues. Looked up from germline, CDR1 is ENHRY and CDR2 is SYGVKD. CDR3 region: CAISESRGGETQYF. The DNA for the CDR3 is TGTGCCATCAGTGAGTCTAGGGGCGGAGAGACCCAGTACTTC.

Points on this clonotype: This CDR3 is missing its conserved last phenylalanine or tryptophan, likely due to a read error. No DNA is shown, since the ends of the CDR3 on it are uncertain; the CDR3 is the one TCRdb lists. The rearrangement joins TRBV6-1 to TRBJ1-6; TRBD1 is taken as the D call from the table, unchecked against the DNA. CDR1 MNHNS and CDR2 SASEGT come from the germline V gene. The CDR3 numbers 12 amino acids, ends counted. This chain's CDR3 is CASSESSGTNTV.

This clonotype has more than one count but fewer than ten. The V call is TRBV5-5, the J call TRBJ1-1; D is possibly TRBD1 (6 bases). The CDR3 contains 15 residues. CDR1 SGHKS and CDR2 YYEKEE come from the germline V gene (reference sequence). Trimming pared 4 bases from V and 0 bases from J, leaving 13 bases between. The CDR3 coding sequence is TGTGCCAGCAGCCCCACCGACAGGTTGAACACTGAAGCTTTCTTT. It translates to CASSPTDRLNTEAFF.

This clonotype was recorded many times. The rearrangement links TRBV12-3 or TRBV12-4 to TRBJ1-1; a weak D match, TRBD1 (6 bases). V gave up 5 bases and J gave up 3 bases, with 7 bases separating them. CDR3 size: 12 residues. CDR3 amino acids: CASSDRYTEAFF. Written as DNA, the CDR3 is TGTGCCAGCAGTGACAGGTACACTGAAGCTTTCTTT.

This clonotype was seen at least ten times. This chain uses TRBV25-1 with TRBJ2-7; tentatively, D is TRBD1 (7 bases). Germline loops: CDR1 MGHDK, CDR2 SYGVNS. This CDR3 contains 17 residues. V shed 2 bases and J shed 1 base, with 18 bases lying between them. The CDR3 coding sequence is TGTGCCAGCAGTGAAAGGGCAGGGGGGACACCTTCCTACGAGCAGTACTTC. This translates into CASSERAGGTPSYEQYF.

The chain is built from TRBV7-9 and TRBJ2-7, with D tentatively TRBD1 (6 bases). Trimming left V 1 base short and J 3 bases short, with 13 bases between. Germline CDR1 is SEHNR and CDR2 is FQNEAQ (reference sequence). This CDR3 contains 15 residues. This CDR3 reads CASSLETGPFYEQYF. DNA for the CDR3: TGTGCCAGCAGCTTAGAGACAGGCCCGTTCTACGAGCAGTACTTC.

The CDR3 DNA sequence: TGTGCCAGCAGCTTGCTCCGCCCAACCGAGGAGACCCAGTACTTC. This translates into CASSLLRPTEETQYF. V and J are TRBV7-9 and TRBJ2-5; no clear D gene. V gave up 3 bases and J gave up 5 bases, with 16 bases separating them. This CDR3 is built from 15 residues. Germline CDR1 is SEHNR and CDR2 is FQNEAQ (reference sequence).

In this sample, this clonotype turned up a few times. The V and J genes are TRBV15 and TRBJ1-5, with D maybe TRBD1 (6 bases). Germline loops: CDR1 LNHNV, CDR2 YYDKDF (reference sequence). This CDR3 comprises 15 residues. The V end lost 5 bases, the J end lost 3 bases, and 14 bases lay between the germline ends. As DNA, the CDR3 is TGTGCCACCAGCTCAGACCCAGGGGCCAATCAGCCCCAGCATTTT. Translating it yields CATSSDPGANQPQHF.